This TCR beta chain was captured in a study of shared clonotypes between healthy human individuals. Study-wide findings and caveats: Represented genetic and exposure-history diversity was restricted by having few donors. As a rule, naive subsets had a larger estimated richness than memory subsets.

The CDR3 has 15 amino acids. J was trimmed by 6 bases and V by 1 base; bases with no gene match: 8. CDR1 SGHVS and CDR2 FQNEAQ come from the germline V gene. As to this clone: Its antigen is unidentified.

Only in-frame clones appear in the TCRdb table, and some are missing; sequencing was by immunoSEQ multiplex PCR. The repertoire holds over 2 million clones, with 92% as singletons. The source of this sequence is a man aged 18 to 29 in good health. Some clones in this sample may be carry-over from other donors' samples. The chain has TRBV7-8 and TRBJ2-7, with TRBD2 identical over 8 bases. Sequenced input: naive CD4+ T cells from PBMCs. Subset given: CD45RA+ positively selected. Here the CDR3 reads CASSLDPGGSGEQYF. The CDR3 bases are TGTGCCAGCAGCTTAGATCCGGGAGGGTCCGGCGAGCAGTACTTC.